This T cell receptor beta chain was recovered during a study of T cells expressing NK-cell markers. This CDR3 is built from 13 residues. CDR1 is KGHSH, CDR2 LQKENI, per germline. TCRdb reprocessed the 5' RACE reads; each CDR3 protein has one entry and no DNA is given. This repertoire includes about 400,000 distinct CDR3 sequences. Material for sequencing was blood T cells: a sorted CD56 or NKG2C T cell subset, CD4+ or CD8+ T cells, or bulk PBMC T cells (not recorded which). This TCR was recovered from a woman in her forties or fifties in good health. V usage is TRBV18 and J usage is TRBJ2-7; TCRdb names TRBD1, which stays unverified in the absence of DNA. The CDR3 protein is CASSMTGTNEQYF.